This T cell receptor beta chain was obtained from a study of blood T cell repertoires in COVID-19. V lost 0 bases and J 7 bases, leaving 14 bases between the germline ends. Germline V CDR1 and CDR2: GTSNPN, SVGIG (reference sequence). This CDR3 comprises 14 residues. Profiled with immunoSEQ multiplex PCR; TCRdb holds only in-frame clones, not every one. The sample shows about 220,000 clones, approximately 89% of them seen only once. The sequence came from a woman aged 40 to 55 with acute COVID-19. Sequencing was carried out using PBMCs or T cells enriched from blood (not recorded which). J is TRBJ2-3 and V is TRBV30; a weak D match, TRBD2 (7 bases). The CDR3 sequence: CAWSVWGGRNTQYF. The CDR3 DNA is TGTGCCTGGAGTGTTTGGGGGGGCAGGAATACGCAGTATTTT.